The rows below give T cell receptor beta chains drawn from one sample of a study of blood T cell repertoires in COVID-19. Sequencing was performed with immunoSEQ multiplex PCR; in TCRdb, only in-frame clones are kept and a portion is missing. The table records around 190,000 clones, roughly 86% of them present only once. Sample: PBMCs or T cells enriched from blood (not recorded which). The receptor set was obtained from a man younger than 35 with acute COVID-19. Each CDR3 is given with its conserved first and last residue. D genes are given only for firm matches. Clone size, where shown, is once, few, many, or a class for clones that have expanded.

j_call: TRBJ2-3; v_call: TRBV28; d_call: .; clone_size: .; cdr3_aa: CASSLPHAGISTDTQYF; cdr3_nt: TGTGCCAGCAGTTTACCCCATGCGGGAATTAGCACAGATACGCAGTATTTT
j_call: TRBJ1-2; v_call: TRBV30; d_call: .; clone_size: .; cdr3_aa: CAWSLGPGGYGYTF; cdr3_nt: TGTGCCTGGAGTTTAGGGCCAGGAGGCTATGGCTACACCTTC
j_call: TRBJ1-1; v_call: TRBV29-1; d_call: .; clone_size: .; cdr3_aa: CSAQASWNTEAFF; cdr3_nt: TGCAGCGCCCAGGCCAGCTGGAACACTGAAGCTTTCTTT
j_call: TRBJ1-2; v_call: TRBV29-1; d_call: .; clone_size: .; cdr3_aa: CSVEAGTSYGYTF; cdr3_nt: TGCAGCGTGGAAGCCGGGACATCGTATGGCTACACCTTC
j_call: TRBJ1-5; v_call: TRBV12-5; d_call: .; clone_size: .; cdr3_aa: CASGLVLARVNQPQHF; cdr3_nt: TGTGCTAGTGGTTTGGTACTGGCGAGGGTCAATCAGCCCCAGCATTTT
j_call: TRBJ1-5; v_call: TRBV28; d_call: TRBD1; clone_size: .; cdr3_aa: CASSSVQGSQPQHF; cdr3_nt: TGTGCCAGCAGTTCCGTACAGGGGAGCCAGCCCCAGCATTTT
j_call: TRBJ2-7; v_call: TRBV7-8; d_call: TRBD2; clone_size: .; cdr3_aa: CASSLASGRFNEQYF; cdr3_nt: TGTGCCAGCAGCTTAGCCAGCGGGAGGTTTAACGAGCAGTACTTC
j_call: TRBJ1-3; v_call: TRBV5-1; d_call: .; clone_size: .; cdr3_aa: CASSLGRAGNTIYF; cdr3_nt: TGCGCCAGCAGCCTGGGCAGGGCTGGAAACACCATATATTTT
j_call: TRBJ2-2; v_call: TRBV9; d_call: .; clone_size: .; cdr3_aa: CASSVGSLFTGLELFF; cdr3_nt: TGTGCCAGCAGCGTAGGGAGCCTGTTCACCGGGTTGGAGCTGTTTTTT
j_call: TRBJ1-1; v_call: TRBV7-9; d_call: .; clone_size: .; cdr3_aa: CASSLVRDRPPQAFF; cdr3_nt: TGTGCCAGCAGCTTAGTCCGAGACAGGCCTCCTCAAGCTTTCTTT
j_call: TRBJ1-5; v_call: TRBV4-1; d_call: .; clone_size: .; cdr3_aa: CASSQVGARGNQPQHF; cdr3_nt: TGCGCCAGCAGCCAAGTGGGGGCTAGGGGCAATCAGCCCCAGCATTTT
j_call: TRBJ1-1; v_call: TRBV19; d_call: TRBD1; clone_size: .; cdr3_aa: CASSIDPGGGRTEAFF; cdr3_nt: TGTGCCAGTAGTATAGATCCAGGGGGAGGTAGGACTGAAGCTTTCTTT
j_call: TRBJ2-7; v_call: TRBV18; d_call: .; clone_size: .; cdr3_aa: CASSPSQADEQYF; cdr3_nt: TGTGCCAGCTCACCCTCCCAGGCAGACGAGCAGTACTTC
j_call: TRBJ2-7; v_call: TRBV4-2; d_call: .; clone_size: .; cdr3_aa: CASSQGAEGAGYEQYF; cdr3_nt: TGTGCCAGCAGCCAAGGGGCGGAGGGGGCCGGATACGAGCAGTACTTC
j_call: TRBJ2-3; v_call: TRBV7-9; d_call: .; clone_size: .; cdr3_aa: CASSLIWASTDTQYF; cdr3_nt: TGTGCCAGCAGCTTAATATGGGCTAGCACAGATACGCAGTATTTT
j_call: TRBJ2-7; v_call: TRBV5-3; d_call: .; clone_size: .; cdr3_aa: CATNEQYF; cdr3_nt: TGTGCCACCAACGAGCAGTACTTC
j_call: TRBJ2-2; v_call: TRBV10-2; d_call: TRBD1; clone_size: .; cdr3_aa: CATRQGSTGELFF; cdr3_nt: TGCGCCACCAGACAGGGGTCTACCGGGGAGCTGTTTTTT
j_call: TRBJ1-5; v_call: TRBV5-1; d_call: .; clone_size: .; cdr3_aa: CASSFGQQGQPQHF; cdr3_nt: TGCGCCAGCAGCTTCGGACAACAGGGTCAGCCCCAGCATTTT
j_call: TRBJ2-7; v_call: TRBV14; d_call: .; clone_size: few; cdr3_aa: CASSQVLGAQGEQYF; cdr3_nt: TGTGCCAGCAGCCAAGTCCTAGGGGCGCAGGGCGAGCAGTACTTC